A single sample gave rise to the 16 T cell receptor beta chains below, sequenced in a study of blood T cell repertoires in COVID-19 (dated by TCRdb to 2018 to 2021). The library was generated by the immunoSEQ multiplex PCR assay. Held by TCRdb, this immuneACCESS table contains in-frame sequences only and omits some clones. Under half of the omission traces to an unresolved V gene where checked; the cause of the rest is unknown. This sample gives approximately 100,000 clones in total; roughly 92% of them show up just once. Around 5.4% of the sample lies in the top ten. Material: peripheral blood. These receptors were obtained from a man between 70 and 80 years old with acute or convalescent COVID-19.

V gene TRBV6-6 combines with J gene TRBJ1-2; 8 nucleotides match TRBD1. This CDR3 is built from 14 residues. The junction had 8 bases not matched to a gene; V was cut back by 6 bases and J by 5 bases. Germline CDR1 is MNHNY and CDR2 is SVGAGI (reference sequence). The CDR3, as DNA: TGTGCCAGCAGGCCCGGACAGGGAAGGTATGGCTACACCTTC. As protein: CASRPGQGRYGYTF.

This clone was seen a handful of times. V usage is TRBV3-1 (or the pseudogene TRBV3-2) and J usage is TRBJ1-4, with 9 bases aligning to TRBD1. The CDR3 length is 14 residues. V shed 3 bases and J 8 bases; nucleotides not matched to a gene: 4. Germline V gene data show CDR1 as LGHDT and CDR2 as YNNKEL (reference sequence). The CDR3 DNA follows: TGTGCCAGCAGCCAGGCCGGGACAGGGGAAAAACTGTTTTTT. It codes for CASSQAGTGEKLFF.

The V call is TRBV6-5, the J call TRBJ2-3, with 7 bases aligning to TRBD1. Germline CDR1 is MNHEY and CDR2 is SVGAGI. This CDR3 is 14 amino acids long. Trimming took 7 bases from V and 4 from J; bases not matched to a gene: 8. CDR3 bases: TGTGCCAGCAAACAGACAGGGAGCGCAGATACGCAGTATTTT. This sequence encodes CASKQTGSADTQYF.

The rearrangement links TRBV13 to TRBJ2-2; D is unclear. The CDR3 runs to 15 residues. Deletions cut 6 bases from V and 0 bases from J, with 11 bases between. CDR1 and CDR2 from the germline V gene are PRHDT and FYEKMQ (reference sequence). The CDR3 bases are TGTGCCAGCAGAACGAGGCGGTCGAACACCGGGGAGCTGTTTTTT. It specifies CASRTRRSNTGELFF.

This clone turned up a few times. This chain links TRBV18 with TRBJ1-1, with D perhaps matching TRBD1 (5 bases). V was cut by 2 bases and J by 2 bases, with 15 bases left in between. The CDR3 is 16 residues long. Germline lookup yields CDR1 KGHSH and CDR2 LQKENI. The CDR3 protein is CASSPGEGKGNTEAFF. The DNA of the CDR3 is TGTGCCAGCTCACCAGGGGAGGGGAAGGGTAACACTGAAGCTTTCTTT.

This rearrangement joins TRBV6-6 to TRBJ1-2; D unclear. Germline V gene lookup returns CDR1 MNHNY and CDR2 SVGAGI (reference sequence). V was trimmed by 4 bases and J by 2 bases, leaving 8 bases between them. The CDR3 totals 13 residues. The CDR3 sequence is CASSWTGNYGYTF. For the CDR3, the DNA is TGTGCCAGCAGTTGGACTGGCAACTATGGCTACACCTTC.

A note on this clone: Other DNA sequences within the sample encode an identical CDR3. The rearrangement links TRBV6-5 to TRBJ2-3; 8 bases agree with TRBD2. J lost 1 base, V lost 0 bases, and 3 bases had no gene match. The germline V gene encodes CDR1 MNHEY and CDR2 SVGAGI. The CDR3 runs 16 residues. For the CDR3, the DNA is TGTGCCAGCAGTTACTCTACGGGGGGGGGCACAGATACGCAGTATTTT. Amino acid sequence: CASSYSTGGGTDTQYF.

The V gene is TRBV14, the J gene TRBJ2-3; tentative D call: TRBD2 (5 bases). Trimming stripped 0 bases from V and 8 bases from J, with 12 bases between. Germline CDR1 and CDR2: SGHDN and FVKESK. The CDR3 sequence is 14 residues long. The CDR3 loop is CASSQDLIGGTQYF. CDR3 in DNA: TGTGCCAGCAGCCAAGATTTGATAGGAGGTACGCAGTATTTT.

The chain links TRBV6-5 to TRBJ2-7, with TRBD1 matching over 7 bases. The V segment lost 6 bases and the J segment 2 bases; nucleotides outside the gene matches: 7. This CDR3 has 14 residues. Germline CDR1 MNHEY, CDR2 SVGAGI. DNA of the CDR3: TGTGCCAGCAGCCAGTACAGGGGTGCCTACGAGCAGTACTTC. It translates to CASSQYRGAYEQYF.

The V gene is TRBV4-2, the J gene TRBJ2-3; unclear D gene. The germline gives CDR1 LGHNA, CDR2 YNFKEQ. The CDR3 spans 15 residues. V lost 4 bases, J lost 0 bases, and 11 bases lay in between. The DNA of the CDR3 is TGTGCCAGCAGCCCCACGGGTACTAGCACAGATACGCAGTATTTT. Residues: CASSPTGTSTDTQYF.

The rearrangement uses TRBV7-9 and TRBJ2-2, with 9 bases fitting TRBD1. Per the germline V gene, CDR1 is SEHNR and CDR2 is FQNEAQ (reference sequence). Trimming removed 4 bases from V and 0 bases from J; junction bases left unmatched: 6. This CDR3 region has 17 residues. CDR3 sequence: CASSWDRVNANTGELFF. CDR3 DNA: TGTGCCAGCAGCTGGGACAGGGTGAATGCGAACACCGGGGAGCTGTTTTTT.

The rearrangement joins TRBV24-1 to TRBJ2-1; 9 nucleotides agree with TRBD1. V lost 1 base, J lost 4 bases, and 4 bases stayed unmatched. In germline, CDR1 is KGHDR, CDR2 SFDVKD. The CDR3 covers 16 residues. The CDR3 region is CATSDFGQGKYNEQFF. The CDR3, as DNA: TGTGCCACCAGTGATTTCGGACAGGGGAAATACAATGAGCAGTTCTTC.

This rearrangement joins TRBV4-1 to TRBJ2-5; TRBD1 aligns across 7 bases. The trim removed 4 bases at V and 4 bases at J, leaving 6 bases unmatched. CDR1 and CDR2 (germline): MGHRA, YSYEKL. The CDR3 is 14 amino acids. The CDR3 loop is CASSRQGRGETQYF. In nucleotides, the CDR3 is TGCGCCAGCAGCCGACAGGGAAGGGGAGAGACCCAGTACTTC.

This chain connects TRBV6-5 to TRBJ2-7; D is possibly TRBD1 (6 bases). CDR1 and CDR2 (germline): MNHEY, SVGAGI. The CDR3 sequence is 13 residues long. The ends were cut back, 6 bases at V and 6 bases at J, with 15 bases in the middle. CDR3 nucleotides: TGTGCCAGCAGGTGGACAGTGTTAGGCGAGCAGTACTTC. It specifies CASRWTVLGEQYF.

This chain connects TRBV15 to TRBJ1-4, with D uncertain. CDR3 length: 14 residues. Germline-derived CDR1 and CDR2 are LNHNV and YYDKDF (reference sequence). V shed 3 bases and J shed 4 bases, with 9 bases lying between them. The CDR3 DNA is TGTGCCACCAGCAGGGTCGACTTTAATGAAAAACTGTTTTTT. Translating it yields CATSRVDFNEKLFF. Filled out from reference TRBV15 and TRBJ1-4, the complete variable domain reads DAMVIQNPRYQVTQFGKPVTLSCSQTLNHNVMYWYQQKSSQAPKLLFHYYDKDFNNEADTPDNFQSRRPNTSFCFLDIRSPGLGDTAMYLCATSRVDFNEKLFFGSGTQLSVL.

The chain joins TRBV28 to TRBJ2-1; maybe TRBD2 (7 bases). The V gene lost 4 bases and the J gene lost 7 bases, with 17 bases spanning the gap. Germline CDR1 reads MDHEN; CDR2 reads SYDVKM. This CDR3 is 15 amino acids long. The CDR3 region has the DNA TGTGCCAGCAGTTACCCAGGGGTGCGGGGGAATGAGCAGTTCTTC. This encodes CASSYPGVRGNEQFF.